A selection of T cell receptor beta chains follows, all from one sample in a study of blood T cell repertoires in COVID-19. Sequencing was performed with immunoSEQ multiplex PCR; in TCRdb, only in-frame clones are kept and a portion is missing. The sample records around 250,000 clones, more than 85% being singletons. The sample was peripheral blood. All receptors come from a woman between 65 and 79 years old with active or convalescent COVID-19. CDR3s include the opening cysteine and the closing phenylalanine or tryptophan. A D gene is named only where the DNA matches it firmly. Clone size is stated in some rows and not others, as once, few, many or a class when expanded.

J gene	D gene	clone size	V gene	CDR3 protein	CDR3 DNA
TRBJ2-7	.	.	TRBV6-5	CATVSQGRAGGQYF	TGTGCCACCGTTTCTCAGGGTCGGGCCGGTGGGCAGTACTTC
TRBJ2-1	TRBD1	.	TRBV27	CASGGTGLYNEQFF	TGTGCCAGCGGCGGGACAGGGCTTTACAATGAGCAGTTCTTC
TRBJ1-3	TRBD1	.	TRBV18	CASSQRQGPGNTIYF	TGTGCCAGCTCGCAACGACAGGGACCTGGAAACACCATATATTTT
TRBJ1-1	.	.	TRBV4-1	CASSQLTLTGNTEAFF	TGCGCCAGCAGCCAATTAACCCTAACAGGGAACACTGAAGCTTTCTTT
TRBJ1-1	.	.	TRBV18	CASSPSGVLNTEAFF	TGTGCCAGCTCACCGTCCGGGGTCTTGAACACTGAAGCTTTCTTT
TRBJ2-7	.	.	TRBV7-6	CASSLRGSYEQYF	TGTGCCAGCAGCTTACGGGGTTCCTACGAGCAGTACTTC
TRBJ1-2	.	.	TRBV5-6	CASSLTETNGYTF	TGTGCCAGCAGCCTAACAGAAACCAACGGCTACACCTTC
TRBJ1-2	.	.	TRBV13	CAIRQGNNYGYTF	TGTGCCATCCGGCAGGGTAACAACTATGGCTACACCTTC
TRBJ2-1	.	once	TRBV12-3/TRBV12-4	CASSSLQGNEQFF	TGTGCCAGCAGTTCACTTCAGGGGAATGAGCAGTTCTTC
TRBJ2-7	TRBD1	.	TRBV3-1/TRBV3-2	CASSHPGQGRDEQYF	TGTGCCAGCAGCCATCCTGGACAGGGACGCGACGAGCAGTACTTC
TRBJ1-2	.	.	TRBV11-2	CASSPPGSLSGYTF	TGTGCCAGCAGCCCGCCGGGGTCCCTCTCCGGCTACACCTTC
TRBJ2-2	.	.	TRBV11-1	CASSVRGTGELFF	TGTGCCAGCAGCGTCAGGGGAACCGGGGAGCTGTTTTTT
TRBJ1-4	.	.	TRBV19	CASSMQGSTERGLFF	TGTGCCAGTAGTATGCAGGGCTCTACCGAACGAGGACTGTTTTTT
TRBJ1-4	TRBD1	.	TRBV6-5	CASSYSGTGDEKLFF	TGTGCCAGCAGTTACTCGGGGACAGGTGACGAAAAACTGTTTTTT
TRBJ1-4	.	.	TRBV6-5	CASSYSGGGEKLFF	TGTGCCAGCAGTTACTCGGGAGGAGGAGAAAAACTGTTTTTT
TRBJ1-4	.	.	TRBV9	CASSGSPIAGVPGEKLFF	TGTGCCAGCAGCGGATCCCCCATCGCGGGGGTTCCGGGTGAAAAACTGTTTTTT
TRBJ2-5	.	.	TRBV11-3	CASSSGETQYF	TGTGCCAGCAGCTCCGGTGAGACCCAGTACTTC
TRBJ2-7	.	.	TRBV10-3	CAISESRYEQYF	TGTGCCATCAGTGAGTCGAGGTACGAGCAGTACTTC
TRBJ2-7	.	.	TRBV29-1	CSVATGGEQYF	TGCAGCGTGGCGACAGGCGGAGAGCAGTACTTC
TRBJ2-1	.	.	TRBV2	CASSPRFEQFF	TGTGCCAGCAGCCCTAGGTTTGAGCAGTTCTTC
TRBJ1-2	.	.	TRBV9	CASSPQGIYGYTF	TGTGCCAGCAGCCCTCAGGGGATTTATGGCTACACCTTC
TRBJ2-5	TRBD1	.	TRBV29-1	CSVPRTGGRETQYF	TGCAGCGTTCCAAGGACAGGGGGCAGGGAGACCCAGTACTTC
TRBJ2-7	.	.	TRBV18	CASSPPGKSYEQYF	TGTGCCAGCTCACCACCGGGCAAGTCCTACGAGCAGTACTTC
TRBJ1-1	.	.	TRBV29-1	CSVFEALNTEAFF	TGCAGCGTATTCGAGGCATTGAACACTGAAGCTTTCTTT
TRBJ1-1	TRBD1	.	TRBV6-5	CASSQTGIEAFF	TGTGCCAGCAGTCAGACAGGGATTGAAGCTTTCTTT
TRBJ1-3	.	.	TRBV7-8	CASSRSEVPGNTIYF	TGTGCCAGCAGCCGGTCGGAGGTCCCTGGAAACACCATATATTTT
TRBJ2-1	.	.	TRBV7-2	CASSFFLQGSNEQFF	TGTGCCAGCAGCTTCTTCCTGCAGGGAAGCAATGAGCAGTTCTTC
TRBJ1-1	TRBD1	.	TRBV10-3	CAISEDRANTEAFF	TGTGCCATCAGTGAGGACAGGGCGAACACTGAAGCTTTCTTT
TRBJ1-2	TRBD1	.	TRBV10-2	CATRTGNYGYTF	TGCGCCACCCGGACAGGGAACTATGGCTACACCTTC
TRBJ1-6	.	once	TRBV11-3	CASSLDPNSPLHF	TGTGCCAGCAGCTTAGATCCGAATTCACCCCTCCACTTT
TRBJ2-1	TRBD2	.	TRBV27	CASTDPPLGGGYYNEQFF	TGTGCCAGCACCGACCCACCTCTTGGCGGGGGGTACTACAATGAGCAGTTCTTC
TRBJ1-2	TRBD1	few	TRBV6-5	CASSRTGGDYGYTF	TGTGCCAGCTCCAGGACAGGCGGGGACTATGGCTACACCTTC
TRBJ1-1	.	.	TRBV7-3	CASSLRGGMNTEAFF	TGTGCCAGCAGCTTACGGGGGGGAATGAACACTGAAGCTTTCTTT
TRBJ2-3	TRBD2	.	TRBV4-2	CASSQGLDSGGTDTQYF	TGTGCCAGCAGCCAAGGCCTGGACAGCGGGGGGACAGATACGCAGTATTTT
TRBJ1-1	.	.	TRBV10-1	CASSVGGEAFF	TGCGCCAGCAGTGTAGGGGGTGAAGCTTTCTTT
TRBJ2-7	.	.	TRBV6-2/TRBV6-3	CASSPAKEYWANYEQYF	TGTGCCAGCAGTCCGGCGAAAGAGTACTGGGCGAACTACGAGCAGTACTTC
TRBJ2-7	.	once	TRBV28	CASSLRYSYEQYF	TGTGCCAGCAGTTTGCGGTATTCCTACGAGCAGTACTTC
TRBJ1-5	.	.	TRBV6-2/TRBV6-3	CASSRGKGPQHF	TGTGCCAGCAGTCGGGGGAAGGGGCCCCAGCATTTT